This T cell receptor beta chain was identified during a study of Graves' ophthalmopathy and Graves' hyperthyroidism. Transcripts of RNA were the source for amplifying TCR beta CDR3 regions. HTBI-primed first-round RT-PCR preceded second-round multiplex PCR. TCRdb re-analysed the multiplex PCR reads in MiXCR, keeping a single row per CDR3 protein. The repertoire consists of hundreds of thousands of distinct CDR3 sequences, with over 20% occurring once and the leading ten covering more than 5.5%. Study outcomes and limitations: Both an approximately 70% sensitivity and a 72.22% specificity characterized the model's predictions of ophthalmopathy progression.

The CDR3 is 15 residues long. Germline V CDR1 and CDR2: MNHEY, SVGEGT. The V gene lost 6 bases and the J gene lost 6 bases, with 20 bases spanning the gap. About this clonotype itself: Antigen: not known. Since a much larger clone is just one base distant, this may be a read error.

This receptor was taken from a young woman with stable Graves' hyperthyroidism. Some clones in this sample may be carry-over from other donors' samples. Specimen: peripheral blood. The chain combines TRBV6-2 or TRBV6-3 with TRBJ1-1; tentatively, D is TRBD1 (5 bases). In DNA, the CDR3 is TGTGCCAGCAGCTGGGCTGGGCAGGGAAACTCTGAAGCTTTCTTT. Protein: CASSWAGQGNSEAFF.